The 30 T cell receptor beta chains reported below all come from one sample, sequenced in a study. TCRdb re-analysed the 5' RACE reads in MiXCR, keeping a single row per CDR3 protein. Seen here are approximately 42,000 distinct CDR3 sequences, less than 35% observed once, and the top ten hold around 3.5%. Source material: memory CD4+ T cells sorted from a lymph node. Subset defined: memory CD4+ T cells, CD4+CD45RO+CD25-. The source is a female donor with breast cancer.

This clonotype was counted only a few times. The rearrangement links TRBV4-2 to TRBJ2-1; tentatively, D is TRBD2 (6 bases). The germline V gene encodes CDR1 LGHNA and CDR2 YNFKEQ. Between the trimmed V and J ends, which lost 0 bases and 3 bases, there was a span of 9 bases. There are 15 residues in the CDR3. CDR3 protein: CASSQDGRDYNEQFF. The CDR3 DNA sequence: TGTGCCAGCAGCCAAGATGGGCGGGACTACAATGAGCAGTTCTTC.

V and J are TRBV7-2 and TRBJ2-7; D call uncertain. CDR3 length: 15 amino acids. Germline V lookup: CDR1 SGHTA, CDR2 FQGNSA. V lost 11 bases and J 1 base, leaving 21 bases between the germline ends. The CDR3, as DNA: TGTGCCGGCACCCCCTCTTATCCTAATTCCTACGAGCAGTACTTC. Its translation is CAGTPSYPNSYEQYF. The full variable domain, its missing parts supplied by reference TRBV7-2 and TRBJ2-7, is GAGVSQSPSNKVTEKGKDVELRCDPISGHTALYWYRQSLGQGLEFLIYFQGNSAPDKSGLPSDRFSAERTGGSVSTLTIQRTQQEDSAVYLCAGTPSYPNSYEQYFGPGTRLTVT.

The chain couples TRBV30 to TRBJ1-6; D gene unclear. Trimming took 4 bases from V and 4 from J, leaving 11 bases between them. Germline CDR1 reads GTSNPN; CDR2 reads SVGIG (reference sequence). The CDR3 extends over 14 amino acids. The CDR3 is CAWKDLSYNSPLHF. CDR3 sequence (DNA): TGTGCCTGGAAGGATCTCAGTTATAATTCACCCCTCCACTTT.

This chain joins TRBV5-1 and TRBJ1-2; the D is unclear. Trimming pared 0 bases from V and 8 bases from J, leaving 8 bases between. This CDR3 has 12 amino acids. The germline V gene has CDR1 SGHRS and CDR2 YFSETQ. Here the CDR3 reads CASSLDKEGYTF. CDR3 DNA: TGCGCCAGCAGCTTGGACAAGGAGGGCTACACCTTC.

V is TRBV3-1 and J is TRBJ1-5; D unclear. The CDR3 has 13 residues. Germline assignment: CDR1 LGHDT and CDR2 YNNKEL (reference sequence). With 0 bases removed from V and 4 bases from J, the gap between germline ends came to 4 bases. The CDR3 sequence: CASSQDVNQPQHF. The CDR3 nucleotides read TGTGCCAGCAGCCAAGACGTAAATCAGCCCCAGCATTTT.

There are many counts of this clonotype. This chain links TRBV28 with TRBJ2-7, with D possibly being TRBD1 (5 bases). In germline, CDR1 is MDHEN, CDR2 SYDVKM. The CDR3 has 12 amino acids. V was pared by 6 bases and J by 5 bases, with 11 bases between. The DNA for the CDR3 is TGTGCCAGCAGGCAGGGTCGGGACGAGCAGTACTTC. Protein sequence: CASRQGRDEQYF.

V is TRBV20-1 and J is TRBJ1-2, with a tentative D call TRBD1 (5 bases). This CDR3 is 14 amino acids long. Trimming left V 3 bases short and J 6 bases short, with 17 bases between. Germline-derived CDR1 and CDR2 are DFQATT and SNEGSKA (reference sequence). CDR3 sequence reads: CSASGHGRANGYTF. CDR3 coding DNA: TGCAGTGCTAGTGGTCACGGCAGGGCCAATGGCTACACCTTC.

J is TRBJ2-3 and V is TRBV6-6; a weak D match, TRBD2 (7 bases). This CDR3 has 15 residues. Germline loops: CDR1 MNHNY, CDR2 SVGAGI (reference sequence). Trimming pared 5 bases from V and 2 bases from J, leaving 14 bases between. CDR3 loop: CASSRGAVFTDTQYF. The CDR3 nucleotides read TGTGCCAGCAGTCGGGGGGCCGTATTCACAGATACGCAGTATTTT.

The chain employs TRBV20-1 and TRBJ2-7; 11 bases match TRBD2. The CDR3 length is 15 residues. Germline assignment: CDR1 DFQATT and CDR2 SNEGSKA (reference sequence). J lost 4 bases, V lost 3 bases, and 8 bases had no gene match. CDR3 nucleotide sequence: TGCAGTGCTAGCCTTCTAGCGGGAGGACCTTACGAGCAGTACTTC. This codes for CSASLLAGGPYEQYF.

The chain combines TRBV27 with TRBJ2-7; 8 bases fit TRBD2. From germline, CDR1 is MNHEY and CDR2 SMNVEV (reference sequence). Losses at the gene ends were 0 bases for V and 3 bases for J; bases not matched to a gene: 1. The CDR3 loop spans 14 amino acids. CDR3 DNA sequence: TGTGCCAGCAGTTTATCTAGCGGGATCTACGAGCAGTACTTC. Translation gives CASSLSSGIYEQYF.

The chain joins TRBV6-1 to TRBJ2-7, with D uncertain. V was pared by 2 bases and J by 1 base, with 9 bases between. The CDR3 is 14 residues long. CDR1 is MNHNS and CDR2 is SASEGT in the germline V gene. CDR3 nucleotide sequence: TGTGCCAGCAGTGAACTTATGGAGTCCTACGAGCAGTACTTC. It encodes CASSELMESYEQYF.

The chain is built from TRBV5-1 and TRBJ2-3; 9 bases line up with TRBD2. V lost 0 bases and J lost 2; bases outside the gene matches: 4. Germline V gene data show CDR1 as SGHRS and CDR2 as YFSETQ. The CDR3 extends over 16 amino acids. The CDR3 protein is CASSLASGGTTDTQYF. The DNA for the CDR3 is TGCGCCAGCAGCTTGGCAAGCGGGGGGACCACAGATACGCAGTATTTT.

In this sample, this clonotype turned up many times. V gene TRBV4-3 combines with J gene TRBJ1-6; D ambiguous. This CDR3 is 13 amino acids long. Trimming stripped 0 bases from V and 9 bases from J, with 6 bases between. Germline V gene sequence: CDR1 LGHNA, CDR2 YSLEER. The CDR3 region has the DNA TGCGCCAGCAGCCAAGATCGGGGTTCACCCCTCCACTTT. Protein: CASSQDRGSPLHF.

This clonotype was counted at least ten times. The CDR3 loop reads CASSAGDTDKETQYF. CDR3 coding DNA: TGTGCCAGCAGCGCCGGGGACACCGATAAGGAGACCCAGTACTTC. This chain connects TRBV9 to TRBJ2-5, with D perhaps TRBD1 (6 bases). The V end was cut by 3 bases, the J end by 5 bases, with 17 bases between. The CDR3 contains 15 residues. CDR1 is SGDLS and CDR2 is YYNGEE in the germline V gene.

The chain employs TRBV7-9 and TRBJ1-2, with TRBD1 as a possible D gene (5 bases). V was pared by 1 base and J by 4 bases, with 10 bases between. CDR1 is SEHNR and CDR2 is FQNEAQ in the germline V gene (reference sequence). The length of the CDR3 is 14 residues. CDR3 in DNA: TGTGCCAGCAGCTTAGACCAAGGGGTCTATGGCTACACCTTC. Its translation is CASSLDQGVYGYTF.

This clonotype was seen a few times. The chain carries TRBV7-3 and TRBJ2-1; 9 nucleotides agree with TRBD2. Germline V gene sequence: CDR1 SGHTA, CDR2 FQGTGA. V lost 5 bases and J lost 2; bases outside the gene matches: 4. The CDR3 loop spans 15 amino acids. CDR3 in DNA: TGTGCCAGCAGCGAGGTAGCGGGGGCCTACAATGAGCAGTTCTTC. It translates to CASSEVAGAYNEQFF.

This clonotype was recorded many times. The chain carries TRBV29-1 and TRBJ2-2, with TRBD2 matching 7 bases. The V gene end was trimmed by 7 bases and the J gene end by 3 bases; junction bases not matched to a gene: 8. The CDR3 length is 14 residues. The V gene's germline CDR1 is SQVTM and CDR2 ANQGSEA. CDR3 sequence reads: CSAGGGSYTGELFF. The CDR3 coding sequence is TGCAGCGCGGGGGGAGGGTCCTACACCGGGGAGCTGTTTTTT.

This clonotype has more than one count but fewer than ten. J is TRBJ2-7 and V is TRBV6-6; TRBD1 matches at 7 bases. Per the germline V gene, CDR1 is MNHNY and CDR2 is SVGAGI (reference sequence). V lost 2 bases and J lost 5; bases outside the gene matches: 15. CDR3 size: 17 residues. The CDR3 nucleotides are TGTGCCAGCAGTTACGCCAGTGAGGCTTTAGGGGGCAACGAGCAGTACTTC. Translated, it gives CASSYASEALGGNEQYF.

This clonotype occurred a few times. The J gene is TRBJ2-1, the V gene TRBV15; 9 positions match TRBD1. CDR3 size: 15 residues. V trimming: 6 bases; J trimming: 8 bases; junction bases outside the gene matches: 11. CDR1 and CDR2 (germline): LNHNV, YYDKDF (reference sequence). CDR3 DNA sequence: TGTGCCACCAGGTCTACCGGGACAGGGAGCCATGAGCAGTTCTTC. It encodes CATRSTGTGSHEQFF.

The gene calls are TRBV9 and TRBJ2-2; 9 bases match TRBD2. Losses at the gene ends were 1 base for V and 5 bases for J; bases not matched to a gene: 6. The CDR3 spans 16 residues. Germline-derived CDR1 and CDR2 are SGDLS and YYNGEE. Written as DNA, the CDR3 is TGTGCCAGCAGCGTACGTAGCGGGAGAGGAACCGGGGAGCTGTTTTTT. Protein sequence: CASSVRSGRGTGELFF.

The rearrangement uses TRBV20-1 and TRBJ1-1, with TRBD1 as a possible D gene (5 bases). Trimming stripped 0 bases from V and 7 bases from J, with 9 bases between. Germline lookup yields CDR1 DFQATT and CDR2 SNEGSKA (reference sequence). There are 12 residues in the CDR3. The CDR3 nucleotides are TGCAGTGCTAGAGATCAAGACAGTGAAGCTTTCTTT. As protein: CSARDQDSEAFF.

This clonotype was detected a few times. V gene TRBV5-6 combines with J gene TRBJ1-4, with 9 bases lining up with TRBD1. The trim removed 4 bases at V and 8 bases at J, leaving 9 bases unmatched. This CDR3 region has 15 residues. CDR1 is SGHDT, CDR2 YYEEEE, per germline. CDR3 DNA: TGTGCCAGCAGCCAACCGGGACAGGGTGGAGAAAAACTGTTTTTT. Translating it yields CASSQPGQGGEKLFF.

With respect to this clonotype: A junction end diverges from the germline sequence, so it may reflect a read error. This chain links TRBV28 with TRBJ1-2, with D possibly being TRBD1 (5 bases). This CDR3 region has 15 residues. The V gene's germline CDR1 is MDHEN and CDR2 SYDVKM. CDR3 sequence: CVSRVPTVSNYGYTF. The CDR3, as DNA: TGTGTCAGCAGGGTCCCGACGGTTTCTAACTATGGCTACACCTTC.

V and J are TRBV5-1 and TRBJ1-6; D is undetermined. V lost 0 bases and J 7 bases, leaving 5 bases between the germline ends. CDR1 is SGHRS and CDR2 is YFSETQ in the germline V gene. CDR3 length equals 13 residues. CDR3: CASSLESNSPLHF. The CDR3 DNA reads TGCGCCAGCAGCTTGGAGTCCAATTCACCCCTCCACTTT.

V and J are TRBV6-5 and TRBJ1-4; TRBD1 might be the D (5 bases). Trimming shortened V by 0 bases and J by 3 bases, and 11 bases separated the two germline ends. This CDR3 spans 16 amino acids. CDR1 and CDR2 from the germline V gene are MNHEY and SVGAGI. CDR3: CASSYSLGAANEKLFF. CDR3 DNA sequence: TGTGCCAGCAGTTACTCCTTAGGGGCGGCTAATGAAAAACTGTTTTTT.

This clonotype has more than one count but fewer than ten. J is TRBJ2-7 and V is TRBV4-2; D ambiguous. This CDR3 has 13 amino acids. Germline assignment: CDR1 LGHNA and CDR2 YNFKEQ. V lost 3 bases and J lost 4, with 10 bases in between. Here the CDR3 DNA reads TGTGCCAGCAGCCACCTTCGTTGGTACGAGCAGTACTTC. It encodes CASSHLRWYEQYF.

This clonotype was observed a single time. The chain couples TRBV28 to TRBJ2-1; 13 bases align to TRBD2. The CDR3 loop spans 16 amino acids. Germline CDR1 and CDR2: MDHEN and SYDVKM. Germline trimming cut 4 bases from V and 9 bases from J; bases unmatched to any gene: 9. CDR3 residues: CASSSGLAGEYTEQFF. As DNA, the CDR3 is TGTGCCAGCAGTTCCGGACTAGCGGGAGAATATACTGAGCAGTTCTTC. Using reference TRBV28 and TRBJ2-1 for the parts outside the CDR3, the full variable domain is DVKVTQSSRYLVKRTGEKVFLECVQDMDHENMFWYRQDPGLGLRLIYFSYDVKMKEKGDIPEGYSVSREKKERFSLILESASTNQTSMYLCASSSGLAGEYTEQFFGPGTRLTVL.

The V and J genes are TRBV27 and TRBJ1-4; maybe TRBD1 (5 bases). Trimming left V 6 bases short and J 8 bases short, with 19 bases between. This CDR3 contains 15 residues. From germline, CDR1 is MNHEY and CDR2 SMNVEV (reference sequence). The CDR3 bases are TGTGCCAGCAGGAAAACCGGGACGCTTATCGAAAAACTGTTTTTT. Protein: CASRKTGTLIEKLFF.

The CDR3 reads CASGRGLTNEKLFF. CDR3 coding DNA: TGTGCCAGCGGCAGGGGCCTAACTAATGAAAAACTGTTTTTT. This rearrangement joins TRBV7-2 to TRBJ1-4; a weak D match, TRBD1 (6 bases). The CDR3 loop spans 14 amino acids. In germline, CDR1 is SGHTA, CDR2 FQGNSA. V gave up 8 bases and J gave up 1 base, with 11 bases separating them.

The chain is built from TRBV7-2 and TRBJ2-3, with TRBD2 matching 9 bases. CDR3 length: 14 residues. The ends lost 0 bases at V and 5 bases at J; junction bases unmatched: 0. CDR1 and CDR2 from the germline V gene are SGHTA and FQGNSA. CDR3 DNA sequence: TGTGCCAGCAGCTTAGCAGCGGGAGGAGATACGCAGTATTTT. As protein: CASSLAAGGDTQYF.